This T cell receptor beta chain was sequenced in a study of T-cell memory formation after mild COVID-19. Whole-study findings and limits: Shrinking CD4+ clones resided mostly in CM and EM, and CD8+ ones in EMRA.

The table lists this clonotype with a few counts. Its antigen is unidentified. TCRdb re-called the 5' RACE reads with MiXCR, one entry per CDR3 protein. The table has about 340,000 distinct CDR3 sequences, approximately 13% seen once. Germline assignment: CDR1 LGHNA and CDR2 YNFKEQ. V shed 0 bases and J shed 5 bases, with 10 bases lying between them. CDR3 length equals 14 residues. J is TRBJ2-5 and V is TRBV4-2; D is unresolved. The sequence derives from a man aged 18 to 29 who had mild COVID-19 (a few samples of this study predate the infection). Cell type and time point are not known. The sample taken for sequencing was PBMCs or a T cell subset sorted from them (not recorded which). This CDR3 is CASSQDWNMETQYF. CDR3 nucleotide sequence: TGTGCCAGCAGCCAAGATTGGAACATGGAGACCCAGTACTTC.